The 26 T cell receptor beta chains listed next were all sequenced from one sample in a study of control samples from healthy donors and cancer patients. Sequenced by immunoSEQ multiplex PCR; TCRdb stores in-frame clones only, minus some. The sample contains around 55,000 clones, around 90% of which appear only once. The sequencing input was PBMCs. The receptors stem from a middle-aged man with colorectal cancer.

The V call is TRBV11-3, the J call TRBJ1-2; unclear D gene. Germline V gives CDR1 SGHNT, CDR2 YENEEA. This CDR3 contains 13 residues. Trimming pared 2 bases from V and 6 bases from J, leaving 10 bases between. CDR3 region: CASSLRTNDGYTF. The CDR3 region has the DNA TGTGCCAGCAGCTTAAGGACCAACGATGGCTACACCTTC.

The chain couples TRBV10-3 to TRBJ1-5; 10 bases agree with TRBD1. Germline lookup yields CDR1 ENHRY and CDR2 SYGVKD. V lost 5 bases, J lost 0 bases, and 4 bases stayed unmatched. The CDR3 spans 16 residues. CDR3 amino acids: CAISPDRGLSNQPQHF. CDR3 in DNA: TGTGCCATCAGTCCAGACAGGGGGCTTAGCAATCAGCCCCAGCATTTT.

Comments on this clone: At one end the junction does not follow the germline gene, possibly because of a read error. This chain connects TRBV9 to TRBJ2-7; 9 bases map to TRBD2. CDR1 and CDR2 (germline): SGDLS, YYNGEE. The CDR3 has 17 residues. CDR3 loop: CASSAEEGTSSSCEQYF. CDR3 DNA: TGTGCCAGCAGCGCAGAGGAAGGGACTAGCTCTTCCTGCGAGCAGTACTTC.

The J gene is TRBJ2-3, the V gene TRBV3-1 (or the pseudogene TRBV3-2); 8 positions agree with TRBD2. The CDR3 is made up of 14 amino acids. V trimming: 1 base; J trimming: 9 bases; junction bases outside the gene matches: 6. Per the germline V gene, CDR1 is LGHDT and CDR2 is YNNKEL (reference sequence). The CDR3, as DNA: TGTGCCAGCAGCCAAGGGCCAGCGGGAGAAACGCAGTATTTT. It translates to CASSQGPAGETQYF.

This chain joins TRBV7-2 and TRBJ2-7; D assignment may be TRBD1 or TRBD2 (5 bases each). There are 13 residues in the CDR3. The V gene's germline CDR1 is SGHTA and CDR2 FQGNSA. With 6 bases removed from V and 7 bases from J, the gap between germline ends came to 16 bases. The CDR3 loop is CASSSGTAREQYF. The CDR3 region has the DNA TGTGCCAGCAGTTCCGGGACCGCCCGGGAGCAGTACTTC.

CDR3 region: CASSLGGGHFTEAFF. DNA of the CDR3: TGTGCCAGCAGCTTGGGCGGCGGGCACTTCACTGAAGCTTTCTTT. The chain is built from TRBV5-4 and TRBJ1-1; D uncertain. This CDR3 region has 15 residues. The germline V and J ends were trimmed by 0 bases and 4 bases, with 13 bases remaining between them. Per germline, CDR1 SGHNT and CDR2 YYREEE (reference sequence). The variable domain in full, with the rest retrieved from reference TRBV5-4 and TRBJ1-1, is ETGVTQSPTHLIKTRGQQVTLRCSSQSGHNTVSWYQQALGQGPQFIFQYYREEENGRGNFPPRFSGLQFPNYSSELNVNALELDDSALYLCASSLGGGHFTEAFFGQGTRLTVV.

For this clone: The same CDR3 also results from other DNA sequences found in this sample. CDR3 amino acids: CSVEGTDYGYTF. The CDR3, as DNA: TGCAGCGTTGAAGGGACAGACTATGGCTACACCTTC. This chain links TRBV29-1 with TRBJ1-2; possibly TRBD1 for D (6 bases). Germline CDR1 and CDR2: SQVTM and ANQGSEA. V was clipped by 1 base and J by 3 bases, with 6 bases between them. This CDR3 contains 12 residues.

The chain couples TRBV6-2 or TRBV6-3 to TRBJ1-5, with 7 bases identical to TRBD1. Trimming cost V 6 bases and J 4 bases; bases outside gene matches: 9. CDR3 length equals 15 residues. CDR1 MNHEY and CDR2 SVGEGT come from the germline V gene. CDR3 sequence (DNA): TGTGCCAGCAGCCACGACAGGGTTCGTAATCAGCCCCAGCATTTT. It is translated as CASSHDRVRNQPQHF.

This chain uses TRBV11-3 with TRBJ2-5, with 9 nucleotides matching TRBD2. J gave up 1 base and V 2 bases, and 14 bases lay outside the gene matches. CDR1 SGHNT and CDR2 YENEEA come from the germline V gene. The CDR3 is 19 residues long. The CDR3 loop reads CASSLLTSGFLLPQETQYF. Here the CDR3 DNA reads TGTGCCAGCAGCTTACTAACTAGCGGGTTCCTACTCCCCCAAGAGACCCAGTACTTC.

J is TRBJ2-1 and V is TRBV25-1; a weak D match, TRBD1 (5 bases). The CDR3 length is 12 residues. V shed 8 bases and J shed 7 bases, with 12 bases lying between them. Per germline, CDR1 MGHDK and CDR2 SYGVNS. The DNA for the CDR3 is TGTGCCAGCCGAGCAGCAGGGAATGAGCAGTTCTTC. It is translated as CASRAAGNEQFF.

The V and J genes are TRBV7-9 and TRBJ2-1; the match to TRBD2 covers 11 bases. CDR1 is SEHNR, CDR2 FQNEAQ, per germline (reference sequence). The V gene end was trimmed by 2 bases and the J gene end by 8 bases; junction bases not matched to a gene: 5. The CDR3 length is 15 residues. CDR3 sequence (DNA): TGTGCCAGCAGCTTAATAGCGGGAGGGCAGGATGAGCAGTTCTTC. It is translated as CASSLIAGGQDEQFF.

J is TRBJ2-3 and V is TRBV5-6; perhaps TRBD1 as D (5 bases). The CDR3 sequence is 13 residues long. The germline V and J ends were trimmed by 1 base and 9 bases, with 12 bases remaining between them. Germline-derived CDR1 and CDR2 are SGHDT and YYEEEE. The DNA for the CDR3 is TGTGCCAGCAGCTTGAGGGGCGGCGTCACGCAGTATTTT. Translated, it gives CASSLRGGVTQYF.

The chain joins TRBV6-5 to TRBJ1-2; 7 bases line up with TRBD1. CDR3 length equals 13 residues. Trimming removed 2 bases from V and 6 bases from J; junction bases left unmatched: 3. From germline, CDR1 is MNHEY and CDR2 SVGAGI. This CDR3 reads CASSYLDRDGYTF. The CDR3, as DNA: TGTGCCAGCAGTTACCTCGACAGGGATGGCTACACCTTC.

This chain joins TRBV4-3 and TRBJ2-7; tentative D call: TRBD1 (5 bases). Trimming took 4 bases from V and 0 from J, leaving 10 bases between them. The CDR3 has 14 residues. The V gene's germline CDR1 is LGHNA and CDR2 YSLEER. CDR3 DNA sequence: TGCGCCAGCAGCCCACAGGACCTCTCCTACGAGCAGTACTTC. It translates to CASSPQDLSYEQYF.

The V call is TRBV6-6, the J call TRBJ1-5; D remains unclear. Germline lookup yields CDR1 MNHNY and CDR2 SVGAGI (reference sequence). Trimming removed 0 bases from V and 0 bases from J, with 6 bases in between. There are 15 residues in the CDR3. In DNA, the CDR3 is TGTGCCAGCAGTTACTCAGGCTATAGCAATCAGCCCCAGCATTTT. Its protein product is CASSYSGYSNQPQHF.

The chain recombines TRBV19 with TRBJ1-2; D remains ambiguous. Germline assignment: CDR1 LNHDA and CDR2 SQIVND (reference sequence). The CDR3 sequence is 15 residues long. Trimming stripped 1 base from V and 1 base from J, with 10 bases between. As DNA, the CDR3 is TGTGCCAGTAGTATAGGGGGTAACGTTAACTATGGCTACACCTTC. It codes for CASSIGGNVNYGYTF.

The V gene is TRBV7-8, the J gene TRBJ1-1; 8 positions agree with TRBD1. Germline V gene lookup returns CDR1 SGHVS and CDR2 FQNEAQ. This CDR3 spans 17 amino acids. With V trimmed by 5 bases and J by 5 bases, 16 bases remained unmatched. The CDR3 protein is CASSLGQGRGKGTEAFF. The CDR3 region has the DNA TGTGCCAGCAGCCTCGGACAGGGTCGGGGGAAAGGGACTGAAGCTTTCTTT. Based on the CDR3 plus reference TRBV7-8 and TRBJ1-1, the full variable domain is GAGVSQSPRYKVAKRGQDVALRCDPISGHVSLFWYQQALGQGPEFLTYFQNEAQLDKSGLPSDRFFAERPEGSVSTLKIQRTQQEDSAVYLCASSLGQGRGKGTEAFFGQGTRLTVV.

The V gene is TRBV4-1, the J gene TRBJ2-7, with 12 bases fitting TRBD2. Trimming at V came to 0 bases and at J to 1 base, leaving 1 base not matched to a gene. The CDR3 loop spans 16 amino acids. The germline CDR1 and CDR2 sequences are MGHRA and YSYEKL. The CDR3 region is CASSQEGLAGSYEQYF. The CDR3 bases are TGCGCCAGCAGCCAAGAAGGACTAGCGGGATCCTACGAGCAGTACTTC.

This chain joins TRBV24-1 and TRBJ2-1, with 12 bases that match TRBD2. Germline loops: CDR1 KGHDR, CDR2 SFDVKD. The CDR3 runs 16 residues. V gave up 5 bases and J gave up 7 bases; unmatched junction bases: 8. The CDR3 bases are TGTGCCACCAGTGCCCGGGAGACTAGCGGGAGTAATGAGCAGTTCTTC. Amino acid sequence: CATSARETSGSNEQFF.

CDR3 in DNA: TGTGCCAGCAGCTTAGTGTCTGGCTCCGGAAACACCATATATTTT. It codes for CASSLVSGSGNTIYF. The V call is TRBV7-2, the J call TRBJ1-3; no clear D. CDR3 length equals 15 residues. Germline CDR1 SGHTA, CDR2 FQGNSA. V was clipped by 1 base and J by 4 bases, with 11 bases between them.

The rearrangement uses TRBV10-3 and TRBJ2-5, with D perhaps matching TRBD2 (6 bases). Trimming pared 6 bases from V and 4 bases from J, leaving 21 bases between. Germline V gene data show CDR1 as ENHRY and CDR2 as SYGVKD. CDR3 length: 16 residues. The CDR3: CAISKEVAGMGETQYF. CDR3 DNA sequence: TGTGCCATCAGCAAGGAGGTGGCGGGGATGGGAGAGACCCAGTACTTC.

DNA of the CDR3: TGTGCCAGCTCACCATCGGGTACAGGGGCTTCCGCTGAAGCTTTCTTT. Its protein product is CASSPSGTGASAEAFF. The chain combines TRBV18 with TRBJ1-1, with 7 nucleotides matching TRBD1. Unmatched junction bases numbered 12, after V lost 2 bases and J lost 6 bases. Germline CDR1 is KGHSH and CDR2 is LQKENI. CDR3 size: 16 residues.

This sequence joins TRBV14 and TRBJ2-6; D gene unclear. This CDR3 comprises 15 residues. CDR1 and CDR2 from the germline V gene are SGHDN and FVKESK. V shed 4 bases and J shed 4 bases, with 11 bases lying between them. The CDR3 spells CASSRFMAGANVLTF. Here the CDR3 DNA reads TGTGCCAGCAGCCGGTTTATGGCCGGGGCCAACGTCCTGACTTTC.

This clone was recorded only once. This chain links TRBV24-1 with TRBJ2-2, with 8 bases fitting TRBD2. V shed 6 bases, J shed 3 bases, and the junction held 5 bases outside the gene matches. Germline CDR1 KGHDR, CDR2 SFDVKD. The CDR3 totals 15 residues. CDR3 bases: TGTGCCACCAGTTCAAGCGGGAGAGACACCGGGGAGCTGTTTTTT. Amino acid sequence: CATSSSGRDTGELFF.

Here the CDR3 DNA reads TGTGCCAGCAGGACCGACAGGTCGTCGGGCTACACCTTC. The encoded protein is CASRTDRSSGYTF. The chain couples TRBV2 to TRBJ1-2; maybe TRBD1 (6 bases). V shed 6 bases and J shed 8 bases, with 16 bases lying between them. This CDR3 has 13 residues. CDR1 and CDR2 from the germline V gene are SNHLY and FYNNEI.

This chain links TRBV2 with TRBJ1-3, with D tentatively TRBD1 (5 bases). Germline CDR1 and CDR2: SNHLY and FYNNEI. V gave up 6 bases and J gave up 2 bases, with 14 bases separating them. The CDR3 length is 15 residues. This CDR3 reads CASRARQRTGNTIYF. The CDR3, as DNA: TGTGCCAGCAGGGCTCGACAGAGAACTGGAAACACCATATATTTT.